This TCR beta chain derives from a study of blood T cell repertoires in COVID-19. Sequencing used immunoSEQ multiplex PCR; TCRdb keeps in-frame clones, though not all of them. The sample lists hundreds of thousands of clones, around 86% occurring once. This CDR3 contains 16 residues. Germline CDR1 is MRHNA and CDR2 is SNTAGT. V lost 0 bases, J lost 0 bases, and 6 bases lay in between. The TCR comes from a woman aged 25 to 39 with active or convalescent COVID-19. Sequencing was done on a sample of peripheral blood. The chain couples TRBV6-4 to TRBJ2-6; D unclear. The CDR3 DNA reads TGTGCCAGCAGTGACTCGTCCATCTCTGGGGCCAACGTCCTGACTTTC. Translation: CASSDSSISGANVLTF.